The clone carrying this TCR beta chain came up once. Its antigen remains unidentified. Measured with immunoSEQ multiplex PCR; TCRdb has only the in-frame clones, and not every one. The sample records under 150,000 clones, roughly 93% being singletons. The sample originates from a study of T cell responses to AZD1222 COVID-19 vaccine. Study observations and caveats: When two AZD1222 doses had been given, Spike-specific TCR breadth and depth rose. At study baseline, merely several AZD1222 recipients were seropositive.

Trimming removed 4 bases at V and 2 bases at J, with 12 bases between. The CDR3 loop spans 15 amino acids. Germline CDR1 reads LGHNT; CDR2 reads FRNRAP. The clonotype originates from an adult who received the AZD1222 COVID-19 vaccine. The source was peripheral blood, collected 28 days after the second AZD1222 dose. The chain carries TRBV12-5 and TRBJ1-5, with a weak D call TRBD1 (6 bases). DNA for the CDR3: TGTGCTAGTGGTTGGGGGGACACGGGCAATCAGCCCCAGCATTTT. It specifies CASGWGDTGNQPQHF.